A single T cell receptor (beta chain) is shown here with its context. This clone's antigen is unknown. No base quality information exists; no much larger clone differs at one position. This record comes from a study of cytomegalovirus exposure and HLA in healthy donors (dated by TCRdb to 2015 to 2018). Broadly, across the study: In an earlier analysis of 450 to 750 of the donors, 250 to 300 Gb of sequence data and 100 million or so unique TCR beta sequences from 150 million to 200 million T cells were reported. An early release covering around 630 HLA-typed donors comprised about 300 gigabases of sequencing data and tens of millions of unique TCR sequences. A later analysis re-analyzed previously published TCR beta repertoires from roughly 630 donors and added high-resolution HLA genotyping to study TCR occurrence patterns. HLA typing included class I and class II loci at four-digit resolution. Typing coverage differed by locus: A, B, C, DRB1 and DQB1 were typed in roughly 629-630 donors, DQA1 in 500 to 550, DPA1 in around 580, and DPB1 in just under 480. In a later genetic analysis, genome-wide SNP genotypes for about three fifths of the 666 donors were used, and that subset was treated as a discovery cohort. In an earlier analysis of several hundred of the donors, high-throughput TCR beta sequencing was used to judge whether each TCR beta V gene segment behaved as functional or pseudogenic. The study combined high-throughput TCR immunosequencing, statistical association of individual TCRs with disease status, and machine learning to predict cytomegalovirus infection status. Donor age, sex, ethnicity and CMV serostatus were compiled together with the repertoire data. The study used immunosequencing to profile the T cell repertoires of about 670 subjects and linked those repertoires to cytomegalovirus serostatus. Because of strong linkage in the cohort, roughly five DR-DQ haplotypes were treated as single units for association and clustering. Of the 350 to 400 genotyped donors, roughly 85% fell in the genetic ancestry cluster associated with self-reported Caucasian donors. Among 398 genotyped donors of the cohort, an average of 235,054 unique TCR beta nucleotide sequences were sequenced per donor, roughly a sixth of them non-productive. Besides the first cohort of 550 to 750 subjects, a separate validation cohort made up of about 120 different subjects was used. All discovery cohort repertoires had been generated on a single sequencing platform. The study aimed to test whether cataloging public T cell receptors could reveal signatures of past pathogen exposure. In the later analysis, no new phenotypic data were used to find candidate immune exposures; instead, reliance was placed on TCR beta sequences and their occurrence across donors. General study outcomes and caveats: In the study, 164 TCR beta chains were listed as associated with cytomegalovirus. Specific HLA alleles were associated with over 15,000 TCR beta sequences at a false discovery rate of 0.05 in a later analysis. Broadly in line with IMGT annotations, most TCR beta V segments showed up in productive rearrangements about 87% or about 30% of the time in an earlier analysis of several hundred of the donors. When HLA alleles, especially DR and DQ, strongly co-occurred, TCR associations were difficult to assign to individual alleles. Compared with the approximately 710-donor mean, donors in an Asian-associated ancestry cluster had fewer N-insertions in productive TCRs, according to a later genetic analysis. Sequencing depth was assumed to be roughly uniform across donors in the presence/absence analyses, though that assumption may not hold. Across donors, most TCR sequences were observed very rarely, whereas some public TCRs were present in many individuals. The only immune exposure information available for the cohort was CMV serostatus. Linkage disequilibrium might explain the correlated functional status among segregating V segments, but an unknown experimental factor could not be excluded. Some IMGT-functional V segments, including TRBV6-2 and TRBV6-3, could not be told apart with the 87-base-pair reads, so those segments were excluded. Most CMV-associated TCR beta chains appeared to be HLA-restricted in a later analysis, and the HLA associations seemed to be driven largely by CMV exposure. A cluster of highly shared sequence variants was judged likely to represent a technical artifact of the sequencing pipeline. Cytomegalovirus status was reported to be diagnosed by the classifier with high specificity and sensitivity in both the original and validation cohorts. A later analysis reported that several top co-occurrence clusters appeared linked to parvovirus B19, influenza, CMV and Epstein-Barr virus. This cohort had only TCR beta chains sequenced, and the lack of alpha or paired-chain data limited which features could be detected. A further reported finding was that TCR beta sequences accurately predicted the HLA-A and HLA-B alleles for most subjects in the first cohort. The authors suggested that the approach could potentially be generalized to other disease states and immunological phenotypes. Because counts were too low, seventeen rarely observed V segments, including chromosome 9 orphons, were left out of the earlier analysis of 500 to 750 of the donors. An association between a missense DCLRE1C variant and V-gene and J-gene trimming of TCR beta chains was found in a later genetic analysis and replicated in an independent cohort. In vitro tests confirmed that a few of the cytomegalovirus-associated TCR beta chains recognize cytomegalovirus antigens. Compared with equally common non-associated chains, HLA-associated TCR beta chains in a later analysis were more clonally expanded and had lower generation probabilities. According to a later analysis, TCR association rates differed among HLA loci, with DRB1 alleles showing the most associated TCRs and HLA-C alleles showing the fewest. Because HLA typing was unavailable for some donors at each locus, only the typed subset was used in association tests.

In total, fewer than 750 healthy bone marrow donors made up the cohort. Cohort members were all nominally healthy when sampled, although unrecorded immune exposures were likely present. The donor tested CMV seropositive and was one of the 289 seropositive cohort members. Each donor provided a peripheral blood sample, and peripheral blood mononuclear cells were used for TCR beta sequencing. The Qiagen DNeasy Blood Extraction Kit was used to extract genomic DNA from the blood cell samples. Germline trimming amounts to 7 bases on V and 3 bases on J, with 16 as the count of junction bases outside the gene matches. The CDR3 sequence holds 19 residues, the cysteine and phenylalanine included. The entry retains the CDR3 DNA only, 57 bases that are in frame from base 1. According to the germline V gene, CDR1 reads SNHLY and CDR2 reads FYNNEI. Receptors were amplified or captured by the immunoSEQ multiplex PCR assay. For the multiplex PCR, a mixture combining 60 forward primers for TCR Vbeta segments and 13 reverse primers for TCR Jbeta segments was used. The CDR3 region of rearranged TCR beta genes was amplified from genomic DNA with a multiplex PCR assay. Amplified TCR beta libraries were sequenced as 87-base-pair reads on the Illumina HiSeq System. The authors' analysis ran thus. Across the 670 or so repertoires, a later analysis counted 80 million or so unique TCR beta chains, approximately 10 million of which were shared by at least two donors. Raw reads were error-corrected and collapsed into unique sequences with a nearest-neighbor algorithm that merged closely related sequences to remove PCR and sequencing errors. To assign V, D and J gene segments, CDR3 sequences were aligned to IMGT reference sequences. Each retained sequence needed at least a six-nucleotide match to both a V gene segment and a J gene segment. A rearrangement counted as productive if the CDR3 had no stop codons and remained in frame with V and J, and every other rearrangement counted as non-productive. CDR3 was defined by IMGT convention, running from the second conserved V-encoded cysteine to the conserved J-encoded phenylalanine. In an earlier analysis of more than 550 of the donors, sequences lacking an unambiguous match to a single V gene segment were excluded. In an earlier analysis of 500 to 750 of the donors, V segments were called functional above 56.7% productive rearrangements and were called segregating when the between-donor standard deviation exceeded 5%. To diagnose cytomegalovirus status from the catalog of TCR beta chain sequences, a statistical classification framework was built. A later analysis assigned V and J genes by comparing TCR nucleotide sequences with IMGT/GENE-DB human TR gene sequences. In a later analysis, CDR3 sequences and most-parsimonious VDJ recombination scenarios were assigned using the TCRdist pipeline. In a later analysis, each TCR beta chain was defined by its CDR3 amino acid sequence together with its V-gene family, and reads without a unique V-gene family were excluded. As a way to deal with suspected cross-contamination and a sequencing artifact, a later analysis dropped 592 nucleotide sequences that were highly shared and had low generation probability. In a later analysis, a clonal expansion index was calculated for each public chain from normalized within-repertoire ranks of inferred template counts. Generation probabilities in a later analysis came from a VDJ recombination model fitted to out-of-frame rearrangements, and those results were checked against IGoR. In a later analysis, TCR-TCR, TCR-HLA and TCR-CMV co-occurrence was scored with hypergeometric tests, and a repertoire-size bias correction was applied to TCR pairs. False discovery rates were estimated in a later analysis by permuting HLA or CMV assignments 20 times. A later analysis grouped co-occurring TCRs with DBSCAN, adding TCRdist sequence similarity when clustering within HLA-allele-positive subsets. Repertoires with fewer than 30,000 or more than 120,000 public chains were left out of co-occurrence clustering, as were about 5 repertoires with anomalous nucleotide sharing. Here the immuneACCESS table is served through TCRdb, limited to in-frame sequences with V and J called. Missing clones are a known gap in these copies; in checked studies unresolved V genes cover under half, and the rest lacks a known reason. V and J calls and clone size follow that table, whereas D and trimming were derived from the DNA. For this sample the table gives under 150,000 clones, of which about 80% were detected only once. The ten largest clones take up about 9.1% of the sample.

Rearrangement joined TRBV2 to TRBJ1-4; the junction holds 11 bases that match TRBD1. The receptor was isolated from a woman between 50 and 59 years old in good health and CMV-seropositive. Sequencing used PBMCs. Here is the DNA: TGTGCCAGCATCGGTTTGCGGGACAGGGGGAATCGGGCTAATGAAAAACTGTTTTTT. Its translation is CASIGLRDRGNRANEKLFF.